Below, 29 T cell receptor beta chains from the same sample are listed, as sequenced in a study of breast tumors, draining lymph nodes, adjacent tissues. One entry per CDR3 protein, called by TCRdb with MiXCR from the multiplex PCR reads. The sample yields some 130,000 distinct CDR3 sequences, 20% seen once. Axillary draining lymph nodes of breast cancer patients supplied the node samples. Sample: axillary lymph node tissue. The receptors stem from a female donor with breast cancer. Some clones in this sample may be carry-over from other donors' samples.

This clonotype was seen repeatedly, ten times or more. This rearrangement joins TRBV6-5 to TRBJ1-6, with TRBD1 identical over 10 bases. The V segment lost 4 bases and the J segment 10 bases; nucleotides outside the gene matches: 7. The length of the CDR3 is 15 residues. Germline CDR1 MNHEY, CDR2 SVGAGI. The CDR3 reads CASSSGQGLRSPLHF. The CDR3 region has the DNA TGTGCCAGCAGTTCGGGACAGGGGTTACGGTCACCCCTCCACTTT.

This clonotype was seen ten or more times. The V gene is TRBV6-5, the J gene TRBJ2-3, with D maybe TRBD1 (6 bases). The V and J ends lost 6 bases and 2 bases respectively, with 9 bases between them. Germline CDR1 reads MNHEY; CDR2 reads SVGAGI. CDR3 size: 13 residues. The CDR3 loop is CASSWDTTDTQYF. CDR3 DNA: TGTGCCAGCAGCTGGGACACCACAGATACGCAGTATTTT.

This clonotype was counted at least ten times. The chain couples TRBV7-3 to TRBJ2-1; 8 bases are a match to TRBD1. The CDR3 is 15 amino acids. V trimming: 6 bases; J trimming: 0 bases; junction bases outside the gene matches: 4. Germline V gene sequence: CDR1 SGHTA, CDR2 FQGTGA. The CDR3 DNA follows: TGTGCCAGCAGACCGCAGGGGGCCTCCTACAATGAGCAGTTCTTC. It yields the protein CASRPQGASYNEQFF.

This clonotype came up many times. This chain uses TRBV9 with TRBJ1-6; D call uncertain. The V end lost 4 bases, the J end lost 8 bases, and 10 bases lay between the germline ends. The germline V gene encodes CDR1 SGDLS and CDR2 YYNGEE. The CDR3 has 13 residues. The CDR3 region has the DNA TGTGCCAGCAGCAATCCTACAGATTCACCCCTCCACTTT. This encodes CASSNPTDSPLHF.

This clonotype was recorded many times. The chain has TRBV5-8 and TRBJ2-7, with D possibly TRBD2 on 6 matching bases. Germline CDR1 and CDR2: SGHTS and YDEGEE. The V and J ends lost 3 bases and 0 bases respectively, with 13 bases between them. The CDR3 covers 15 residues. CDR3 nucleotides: TGTGCCAGCAGCTCCGAGCGGGCCAGCTCCTACGAGCAGTACTTC. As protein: CASSSERASSYEQYF.

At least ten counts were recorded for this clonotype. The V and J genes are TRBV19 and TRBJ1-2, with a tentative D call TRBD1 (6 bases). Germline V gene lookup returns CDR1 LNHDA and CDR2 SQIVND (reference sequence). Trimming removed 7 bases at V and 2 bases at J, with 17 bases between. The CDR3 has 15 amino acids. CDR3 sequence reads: CASTIGGGANYGYTF. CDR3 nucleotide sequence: TGTGCCAGTACCATCGGTGGGGGCGCAAACTATGGCTACACCTTC.

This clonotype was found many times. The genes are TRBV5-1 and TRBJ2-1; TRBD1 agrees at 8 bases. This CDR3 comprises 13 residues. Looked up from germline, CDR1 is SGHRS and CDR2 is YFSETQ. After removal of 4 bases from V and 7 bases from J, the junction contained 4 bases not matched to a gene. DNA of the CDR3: TGCGCCAGCAGCAAACGACAGGGGAATGAGCAGTTCTTC. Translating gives CASSKRQGNEQFF.

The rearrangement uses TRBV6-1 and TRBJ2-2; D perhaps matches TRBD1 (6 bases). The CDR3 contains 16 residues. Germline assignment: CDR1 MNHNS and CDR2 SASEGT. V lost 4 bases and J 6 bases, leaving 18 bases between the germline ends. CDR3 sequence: CASSGIDRTVAGELFF. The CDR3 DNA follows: TGTGCCAGCAGTGGGATCGACAGGACGGTCGCCGGGGAGCTGTTTTTT.

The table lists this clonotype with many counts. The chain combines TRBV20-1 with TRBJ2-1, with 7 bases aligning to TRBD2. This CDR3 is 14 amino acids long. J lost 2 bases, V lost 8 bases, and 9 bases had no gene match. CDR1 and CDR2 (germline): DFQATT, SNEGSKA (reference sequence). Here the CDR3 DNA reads TGCAGTACGAAAGGGGAGGGCCCCTACAATGAGCAGTTCTTC. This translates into CSTKGEGPYNEQFF.

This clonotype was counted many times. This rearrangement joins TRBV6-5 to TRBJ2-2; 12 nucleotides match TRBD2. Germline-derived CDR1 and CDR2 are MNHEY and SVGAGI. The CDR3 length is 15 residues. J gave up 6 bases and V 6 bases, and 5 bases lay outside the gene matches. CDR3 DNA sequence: TGTGCCAGCAGACTGACTAGCGGGAGAGCCGGGGAGCTGTTTTTT. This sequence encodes CASRLTSGRAGELFF.

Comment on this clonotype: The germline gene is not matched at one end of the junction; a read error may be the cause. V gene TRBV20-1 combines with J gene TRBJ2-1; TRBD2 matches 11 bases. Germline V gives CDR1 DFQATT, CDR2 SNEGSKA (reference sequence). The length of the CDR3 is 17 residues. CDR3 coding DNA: TGCAGTGCCCTAGGGGGGGTAGCGGGAGGGTCCTACAATCAGCAGTTCTTC. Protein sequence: CSALGGVAGGSYNQQFF.

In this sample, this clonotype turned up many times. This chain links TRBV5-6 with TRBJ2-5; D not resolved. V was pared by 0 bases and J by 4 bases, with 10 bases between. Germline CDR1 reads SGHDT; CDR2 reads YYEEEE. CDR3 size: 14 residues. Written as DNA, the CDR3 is TGTGCCAGCAGCTTGGCCCCACGAGGAGAGACCCAGTACTTC. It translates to CASSLAPRGETQYF.

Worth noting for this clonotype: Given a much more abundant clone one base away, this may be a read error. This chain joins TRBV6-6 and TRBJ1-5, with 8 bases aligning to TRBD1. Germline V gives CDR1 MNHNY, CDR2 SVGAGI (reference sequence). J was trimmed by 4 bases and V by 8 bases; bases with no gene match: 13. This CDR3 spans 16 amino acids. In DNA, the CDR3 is TGTGCCAGCGGCTGGAGGACCGGGACAGGAAATCAGCCCCAGCATTTT. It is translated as CASGWRTGTGNQPQHF.

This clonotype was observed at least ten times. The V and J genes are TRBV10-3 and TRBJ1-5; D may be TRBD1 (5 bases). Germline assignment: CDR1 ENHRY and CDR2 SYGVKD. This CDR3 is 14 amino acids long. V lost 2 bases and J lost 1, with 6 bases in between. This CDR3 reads CAISERDSNQPQHF. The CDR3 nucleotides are TGTGCCATCAGTGAGCGGGACAGCAATCAGCCCCAGCATTTT.

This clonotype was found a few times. In DNA, the CDR3 is TGTGCCAGCAGTGAACTTACGACGGTGAACACTGAAGCTTTCTTT. Amino acids: CASSELTTVNTEAFF. This chain links TRBV2 with TRBJ1-1; D is ambiguous. The CDR3 consists of 15 residues. Trimming cost V 2 bases and J 0 bases, with 10 bases left between them. CDR1 is SNHLY and CDR2 is FYNNEI in the germline V gene.

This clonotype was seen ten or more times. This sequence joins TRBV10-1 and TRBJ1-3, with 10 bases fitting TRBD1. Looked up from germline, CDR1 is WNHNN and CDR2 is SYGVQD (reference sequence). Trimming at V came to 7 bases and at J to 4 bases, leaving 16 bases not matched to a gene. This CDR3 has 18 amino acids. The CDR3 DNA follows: TGCGCCAGCAACCGGACAGGGGGACCCACAGTCCCCGGAAACACCATATATTTT. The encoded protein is CASNRTGGPTVPGNTIYF.

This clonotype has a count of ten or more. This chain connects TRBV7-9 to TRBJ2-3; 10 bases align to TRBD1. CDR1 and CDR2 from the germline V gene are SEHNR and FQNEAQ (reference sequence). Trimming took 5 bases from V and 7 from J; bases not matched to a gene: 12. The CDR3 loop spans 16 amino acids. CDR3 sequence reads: CASSLGAGQGSHTQYF. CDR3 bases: TGTGCCAGCAGCCTAGGGGCGGGACAGGGGTCACATACGCAGTATTTT.

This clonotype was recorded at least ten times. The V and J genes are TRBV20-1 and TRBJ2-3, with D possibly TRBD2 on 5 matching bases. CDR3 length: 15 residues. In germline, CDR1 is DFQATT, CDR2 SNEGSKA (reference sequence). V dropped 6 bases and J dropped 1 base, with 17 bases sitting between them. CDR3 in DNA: TGCAGTGCCGATCTGGCGACCGGGGGCACAGATACGCAGTATTTT. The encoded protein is CSADLATGGTDTQYF.

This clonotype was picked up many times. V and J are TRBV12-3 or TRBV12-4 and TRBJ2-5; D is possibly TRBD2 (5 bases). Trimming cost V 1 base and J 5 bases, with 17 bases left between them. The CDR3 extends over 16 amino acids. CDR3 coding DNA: TGTGCCAGCAGTTTAGTCGGTCAGAGTAGAGGGGAGACCCAGTACTTC. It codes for CASSLVGQSRGETQYF.

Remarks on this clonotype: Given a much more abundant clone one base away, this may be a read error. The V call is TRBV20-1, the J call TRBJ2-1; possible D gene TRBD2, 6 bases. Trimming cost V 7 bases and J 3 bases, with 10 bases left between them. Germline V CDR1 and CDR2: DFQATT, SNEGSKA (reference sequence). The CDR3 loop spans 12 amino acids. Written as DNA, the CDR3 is TGCAGTGTTAGGGACTTCTACAATGAGCAGTTCTTC. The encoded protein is CSVRDFYNEQFF.

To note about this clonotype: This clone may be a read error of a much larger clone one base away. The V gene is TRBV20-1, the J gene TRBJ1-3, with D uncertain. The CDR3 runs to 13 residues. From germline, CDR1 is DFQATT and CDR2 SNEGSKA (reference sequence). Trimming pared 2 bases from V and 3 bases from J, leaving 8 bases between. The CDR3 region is CSARHPGGNTIYF. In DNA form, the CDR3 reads TGCAGTGCTAGACACCCGGGTGGAAACACCATATATTTT.

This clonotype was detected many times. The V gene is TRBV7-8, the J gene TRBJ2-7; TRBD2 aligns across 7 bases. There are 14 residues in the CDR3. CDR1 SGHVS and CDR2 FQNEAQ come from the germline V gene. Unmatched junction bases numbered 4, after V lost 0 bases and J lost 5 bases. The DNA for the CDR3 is TGTGCCAGCAGCTTAGCGCGGGGGACCCACGAGCAGTACTTC. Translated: CASSLARGTHEQYF.

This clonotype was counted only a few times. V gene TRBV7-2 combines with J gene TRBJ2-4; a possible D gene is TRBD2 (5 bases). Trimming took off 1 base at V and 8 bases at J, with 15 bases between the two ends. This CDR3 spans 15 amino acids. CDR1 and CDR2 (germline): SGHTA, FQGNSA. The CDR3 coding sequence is TGTGCCAGCAGCTTAGAACGGGGTATGGGAGACATTCAGTACTTC. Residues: CASSLERGMGDIQYF.

CDR3 region: CASAGGNQPQHF. For the CDR3, the DNA is TGTGCCAGCGCGGGGGGCAATCAGCCCCAGCATTTT. The chain carries TRBV25-1 and TRBJ1-5; D might be TRBD1 (5 bases). Germline assignment: CDR1 MGHDK and CDR2 SYGVNS. With 8 bases removed from V and 2 bases from J, the gap between germline ends came to 7 bases. The CDR3 loop spans 12 amino acids.

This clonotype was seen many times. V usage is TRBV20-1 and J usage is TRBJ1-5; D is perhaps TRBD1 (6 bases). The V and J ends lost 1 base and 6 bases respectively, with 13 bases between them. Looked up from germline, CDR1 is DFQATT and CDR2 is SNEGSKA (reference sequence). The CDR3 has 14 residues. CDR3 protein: CSARAIQGTQPQHF. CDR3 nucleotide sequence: TGCAGTGCTAGAGCTATACAGGGTACTCAGCCCCAGCATTTT.

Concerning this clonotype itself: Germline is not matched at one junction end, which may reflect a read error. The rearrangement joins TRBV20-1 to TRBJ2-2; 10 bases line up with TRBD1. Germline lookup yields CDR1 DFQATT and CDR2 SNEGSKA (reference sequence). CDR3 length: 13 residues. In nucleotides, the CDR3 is TGCAGTGTTACCCGGGACAGGGGCCGGGGAGCTGTTTTT. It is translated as CSVTRDRGRGAVF.

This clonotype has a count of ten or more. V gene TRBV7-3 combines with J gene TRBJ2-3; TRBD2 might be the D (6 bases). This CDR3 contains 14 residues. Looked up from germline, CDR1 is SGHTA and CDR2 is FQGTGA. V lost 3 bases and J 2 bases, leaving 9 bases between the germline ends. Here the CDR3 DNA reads TGTGCCAGCAGCTTTGGACTATACACAGATACGCAGTATTTT. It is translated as CASSFGLYTDTQYF.

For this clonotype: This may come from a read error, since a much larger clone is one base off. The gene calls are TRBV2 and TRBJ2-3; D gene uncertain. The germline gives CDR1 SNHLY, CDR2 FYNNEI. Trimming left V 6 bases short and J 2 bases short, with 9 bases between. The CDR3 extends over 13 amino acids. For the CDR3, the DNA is TGTGCCAGCAGGTGCGGCTTCACAGATACGCAGTATTTT. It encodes CASRCGFTDTQYF.

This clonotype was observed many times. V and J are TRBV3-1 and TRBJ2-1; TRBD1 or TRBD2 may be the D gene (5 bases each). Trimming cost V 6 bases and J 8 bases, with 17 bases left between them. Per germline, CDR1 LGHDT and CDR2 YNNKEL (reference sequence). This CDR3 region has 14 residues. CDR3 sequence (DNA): TGTGCCAGCAGACCGCAGGGAGAGGGATATGAGCAGTTCTTC. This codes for CASRPQGEGYEQFF.